The 5 T cell receptor beta chains in this list originate from one sample, sequenced in a study of identical twins listed by TCRdb under 2016. Library preparation used 5' RACE. Sequencing instrument: Illumina HiSeq 2000. TCRdb cleaned the public reads at Q25 with fastp, built clones with MiXCR and kept in-frame beta chains. When rows share a CDR3 protein, they turn into one entry using the most common DNA and genes. In this sample the table shows about 530,000 distinct CDR3 sequences, about 15% of which occur a single time. The ten largest clones capture 0.44% of the sample. The data also belong to a second study, concerning yellow fever vaccine responses in identical twins.

Sequenced material: CD4+ T cells sorted from blood. The receptor source for this set is a woman aged 18-30 years in good health.

This clonotype was counted many times. This chain joins TRBV12-3 or TRBV12-4 and TRBJ2-5; 7 bases fit TRBD1. The junction had 7 bases not matched to a gene; V was cut back by 5 bases and J by 4 bases. The CDR3 has 14 residues. CDR3 bases: TGTGCCAGCAGTCCCAGGGGGAAGGCAGAGACCCAGTACTTC. Its protein product is CASSPRGKAETQYF.

This chain connects TRBV10-3 to TRBJ2-2, with D possibly being TRBD2 (5 bases). Germline V gene sequence: CDR1 ENHRY, CDR2 SYGVKD. V was trimmed by 6 bases and J by 4 bases, leaving 12 bases between them. The CDR3 sequence is 14 residues long. The CDR3 region is CAISLDSTTGELFF. Here the CDR3 DNA reads TGTGCCATCAGCTTGGACTCAACCACCGGGGAGCTGTTTTTT.

The chain has TRBV7-9 and TRBJ2-7; D call uncertain. CDR1 SEHNR and CDR2 FQNEAQ come from the germline V gene (reference sequence). Trimming cost V 6 bases and J 2 bases, with 14 bases left between them. The CDR3 has 14 amino acids. DNA for the CDR3: TGTGCCAGCAGGAAGGCACCCGGTCCCTACGAGCAGTACTTC. Translating gives CASRKAPGPYEQYF. The entire variable domain, with the rest obtained from reference TRBV7-9 and TRBJ2-7, is as follows: DTGVSQNPRHKITKRGQNVTFRCDPISEHNRLYWYRQTLGQGPEFLTYFQNEAQLEKSRLLSDRFSAERPKGSFSTLEIQRTEQGDSAMYLCASRKAPGPYEQYFGPGTRLTVT.

The V call is TRBV11-2, the J call TRBJ2-6; TRBD2 is a possible D gene (5 bases). The ends were cut back, 2 bases at V and 0 bases at J, with 17 bases in the middle. Germline V gene lookup returns CDR1 SGHAT and CDR2 FQNNGV. There are 19 residues in the CDR3. The CDR3 reads CASSLKSRGQPSGANVLTF. The CDR3 DNA is TGTGCCAGCAGCTTAAAGTCTCGAGGGCAACCCTCTGGGGCCAACGTCCTGACTTTC.

In this sample, this clonotype turned up a few times. This chain joins TRBV3-1 and TRBJ2-3; a weak D match, TRBD2 (6 bases). Trimming left V 3 bases short and J 3 bases short, with 13 bases between. Looked up from germline, CDR1 is LGHDT and CDR2 is YNNKEL (reference sequence). The CDR3 has 15 residues. For the CDR3, the DNA is TGTGCCAGCAGCCACCGGGATGGGGGGACAGATACGCAGTATTTT. It encodes CASSHRDGGTDTQYF.